Listed below are T cell receptor beta chains from one sample, sequenced in a study of post-analysis software for immune sequencing data. TCRdb redid the calling of the PCR reads with MiXCR, one entry per CDR3 protein. The table lists approximately 570,000 distinct CDR3 sequences, roughly 40% of them singletons. Sequencing used blood. The receptor set was obtained from a girl aged 5-17 years with multiple sclerosis. Both conserved end residues are part of each CDR3. Each record gives: J gene, V gene, CDR3 protein.

J gene: TRBJ1-2
V gene: TRBV30
CDR3 protein: CAWSPNRQGTYGYTF

J gene: TRBJ2-7
V gene: TRBV12-3/TRBV12-4
CDR3 protein: CASSLRTGFDDHYF

J gene: TRBJ2-7
V gene: TRBV5-1
CDR3 protein: CASSLGTSGGAPYEQYF

J gene: TRBJ1-5
V gene: TRBV12-3/TRBV12-4
CDR3 protein: CASSLLWNQPQHF

J gene: TRBJ2-3
V gene: TRBV20-1
CDR3 protein: CSARGLYTQYF

J gene: TRBJ2-7
V gene: TRBV29-1
CDR3 protein: CSVETRGDSNYEQYF

J gene: TRBJ2-4
V gene: TRBV20-1
CDR3 protein: CSASPFAENIQYF

J gene: TRBJ1-2
V gene: TRBV20-1
CDR3 protein: CSASFAGVYGYTF

J gene: TRBJ1-2
V gene: TRBV7-2
CDR3 protein: CASSLAGGLPYGYTF

J gene: TRBJ2-5
V gene: TRBV24-1
CDR3 protein: CATSDQGGQETQYF

J gene: TRBJ2-3
V gene: TRBV5-1
CDR3 protein: CASSRGGNMGTDTQYF

J gene: TRBJ1-1
V gene: TRBV29-1
CDR3 protein: CSVRTGNTEAFF

J gene: TRBJ2-3
V gene: TRBV5-5
CDR3 protein: CASTQGLAGTDTQYF

J gene: TRBJ2-2
V gene: TRBV5-1
CDR3 protein: CASSRTSASNTGELFF

J gene: TRBJ2-4
V gene: TRBV12-3/TRBV12-4
CDR3 protein: CASSNDVLRGEYF

J gene: TRBJ1-1
V gene: TRBV20-1
CDR3 protein: CSARVGVGQGFKAFF

J gene: TRBJ2-5
V gene: TRBV7-6
CDR3 protein: CASSPGQGSYNEQYF

J gene: TRBJ1-5
V gene: TRBV12-3/TRBV12-4
CDR3 protein: CASSLGYSVNQPQHF

J gene: TRBJ1-1
V gene: TRBV7-9
CDR3 protein: CASSQSGVIPEAFF

J gene: TRBJ2-1
V gene: TRBV12-3/TRBV12-4
CDR3 protein: CASTLGRGRREQFF

J gene: TRBJ2-7
V gene: TRBV4-1
CDR3 protein: CASSQPTRGRGSYEQYF

J gene: TRBJ1-4
V gene: TRBV6-5
CDR3 protein: CASSYHRQGGNEKLFF

J gene: TRBJ2-3
V gene: TRBV12-3/TRBV12-4
CDR3 protein: CASSSQGWTDTQYF

J gene: TRBJ2-7
V gene: TRBV12-3/TRBV12-4
CDR3 protein: CASRTGGEDQQYF

J gene: TRBJ1-2
V gene: TRBV5-6
CDR3 protein: CASSAASGGTNYGYTF

J gene: TRBJ1-1
V gene: TRBV7-2
CDR3 protein: CASSLEPSVNTEAFF

J gene: TRBJ2-1
V gene: TRBV7-9
CDR3 protein: CASSPVRGANNEQFF

J gene: .
V gene: TRBV7-2
CDR3 protein: CASSSPGWETQYF